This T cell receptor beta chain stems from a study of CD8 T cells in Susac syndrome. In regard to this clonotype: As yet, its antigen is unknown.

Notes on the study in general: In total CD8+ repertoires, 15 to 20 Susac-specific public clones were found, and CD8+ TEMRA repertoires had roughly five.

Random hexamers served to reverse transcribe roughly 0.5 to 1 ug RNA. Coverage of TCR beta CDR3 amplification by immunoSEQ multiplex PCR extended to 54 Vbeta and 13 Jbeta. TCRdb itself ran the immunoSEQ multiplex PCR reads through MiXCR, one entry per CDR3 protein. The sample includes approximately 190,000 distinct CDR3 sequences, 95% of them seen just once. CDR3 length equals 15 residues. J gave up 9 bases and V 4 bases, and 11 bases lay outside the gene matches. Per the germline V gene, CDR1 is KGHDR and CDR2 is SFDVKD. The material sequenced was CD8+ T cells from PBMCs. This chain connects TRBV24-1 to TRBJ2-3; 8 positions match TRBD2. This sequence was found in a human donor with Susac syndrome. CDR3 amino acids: CATSDPSGLGMTQYF. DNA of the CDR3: TGTGCCACCAGTGACCCCTCGGGACTAGGAATGACGCAGTATTTT.